This T cell receptor beta chain was retrieved from a study of shared clonotypes between healthy human individuals. Whole-study results and caveats: Read depth was anticipated to influence clonotype sharing among donors. Compared with clonotypes that all four donors shared, non-shared clonotypes had lower generation probabilities.

A remark on this clone: Its matching antigen is unknown. The sample carries other DNA sequences with the same CDR3.

Trimming stripped 1 base from V and 3 bases from J, with 6 bases between. The V gene's germline CDR1 is SGHRS and CDR2 YFSETQ. The CDR3 runs to 13 residues. Division of CD4+ cells produced a CD45RA+ naive subset and a CD45RA-negative memory subset. Per sorted-subset replicate PCR, input was approximately 180 ng DNA, representing 30,000 to 35,000 T cell genomes. This table comes from immunoSEQ multiplex PCR, and its TCRdb copy is limited to in-frame clones, with some not included. The table includes about 2,500,000 clones, roughly nine tenths detected once. The chain joins TRBV5-1 to TRBJ2-3; D not certain. This clonotype originated in a man aged 18 to 30 in good health. Sequencing was carried out using naive CD4+ T cells sorted from blood. The subset here: CD45RA+ positively selected. CDR3 sequence reads: CASSLPGTDTQYF. The CDR3 DNA is TGCGCCAGCAGCTTGCCCGGAACAGATACGCAGTATTTT.